This T cell receptor (beta chain) was captured in a study of regulatory T cells in long-lasting Graves disease. Study-wide background: More than 5 years of antithyroid drugs with positive TSH receptor antibodies defined persistent Graves' disease.

TCR beta libraries were built with iRepertoire HTBI primers and Arm-PCR of CDR3 regions. One entry per CDR3 protein, called by TCRdb with MiXCR from the multiplex PCR reads. Altogether some 330,000 distinct CDR3 sequences are present, approximately 23% being singletons, with the ten largest covering about 29%. CDR3 length equals 15 residues. V was trimmed by 2 bases and J by 2 bases, leaving 10 bases between them. Per germline, CDR1 MNHEY and CDR2 SVGAGI. Regarding the study as a whole: With persistent disease, TRBV28, TRBJ1-2 and TRBJ2-5 were the favored segments.

This clonotype was detected a few times. The antigen remains unidentified. The time point is: persistent/refractory GD, antithyroid drugs over 5 years with positive TRAb. The authors made the TCR library using RNA they extracted from PBMCs. It was an endocrinology department in Xi'an, China, that provided the patients. This specimen consisted of peripheral blood mononuclear cells (PBMCs), obtained when the disease was refractory, from a patient treated with antithyroid drugs. The receptor was derived from a woman in her thirties or forties with Graves disease. The chain combines TRBV6-5 with TRBJ1-5; perhaps TRBD1 as D (6 bases). The CDR3 reads CASSYLRGGNQPQHF. The CDR3 DNA follows: TGTGCCAGCAGTTACCTCAGGGGAGGCAATCAGCCCCAGCATTTT.